The 27 T cell receptor beta chains listed next were all sequenced from one sample in a study of shared clonotypes between healthy human individuals. TCRdb's copy holds only in-frame clones and misses some; the assay was immunoSEQ multiplex PCR. The sample contains over a million clones, more than 75% of which appear only once. The sequencing input was memory CD4+ T cells from PBMCs. This sample's subset: CD45RA-negative fraction. These TCRs come from a man younger than 35 in good health. Some clones in this sample may be carry-over from other donors' samples.

V gene TRBV7-2 combines with J gene TRBJ2-7, with 7 bases matching TRBD2. Per the germline V gene, CDR1 is SGHTA and CDR2 is FQGNSA. The V and J ends lost 1 base and 5 bases, in that order; junction bases with no gene match: 8. The CDR3 contains 15 residues. The CDR3 sequence is CASSLGGRVLDEQYF. The DNA for the CDR3 is TGTGCCAGCAGCTTAGGGGGGAGGGTACTCGACGAGCAGTACTTC.

This rearrangement joins TRBV11-1 to TRBJ2-7, with TRBD2 identical over 12 bases. J gave up 5 bases and V 5 bases, and 10 bases lay outside the gene matches. Germline assignment: CDR1 SGHAT and CDR2 FQDESV (reference sequence). CDR3 length equals 16 residues. CDR3 sequence (DNA): TGTGCCAGCAGCACCGGGACTAGCGGGCGCTGGGACGAGCAGTACTTC. Translation gives CASSTGTSGRWDEQYF.

V usage is TRBV9 and J usage is TRBJ2-2; 10 bases match TRBD2. The germline CDR1 and CDR2 sequences are SGDLS and YYNGEE. The CDR3 sequence is 18 residues long. Trimming took 3 bases from V and 5 from J; bases not matched to a gene: 13. In nucleotides, the CDR3 is TGTGCCAGCAGCGGGGGGACTAGCGAGAAGTGGTGGACCGGGGAGCTGTTTTTT. Translated: CASSGGTSEKWWTGELFF.

This chain links TRBV14 with TRBJ2-3; no clear D gene. The CDR3 contains 17 residues. V was trimmed by 2 bases and J by 2 bases, leaving 17 bases between them. The germline gives CDR1 SGHDN, CDR2 FVKESK. The CDR3 spells CASSQRIRTESTDTQYF. The CDR3 DNA is TGTGCCAGCAGCCAACGCATCCGGACGGAATCCACAGATACGCAGTATTTT. The full variable domain, its missing parts supplied by reference TRBV14 and TRBJ2-3, is EAGVTQFPSHSVIEKGQTVTLRCDPISGHDNLYWYRRVMGKEIKFLLHFVKESKQDESGMPNNRFLAERTGGTYSTLKVQPAELEDSGVYFCASSQRIRTESTDTQYFGPGTRLTVL.

The chain couples TRBV11-2 to TRBJ1-1, with D unclear. The ends were cut back, 5 bases at V and 5 bases at J, with 18 bases in the middle. CDR3 length equals 15 residues. CDR1 and CDR2 (germline): SGHAT, FQNNGV. CDR3 nucleotide sequence: TGTGCCAGCAGCCCCTTAGGCGGGAGAGGGACTGAAGCTTTCTTT. Its translation is CASSPLGGRGTEAFF.

This clone was picked up a small number of times. Other DNA sequences in the sample encode the same CDR3. The rearrangement uses TRBV7-9 and TRBJ1-2; D may be TRBD1 (5 bases). The ends were cut back, 1 base at V and 2 bases at J, with 5 bases in the middle. Germline V gene sequence: CDR1 SEHNR, CDR2 FQNEAQ (reference sequence). This CDR3 has 13 amino acids. CDR3 nucleotide sequence: TGTGCCAGCAGCTTAGAGGGGAACTATGGCTACACCTTC. This translates into CASSLEGNYGYTF.

This clone was observed a handful of times. The chain employs TRBV5-1 and TRBJ2-1; 11 bases align to TRBD2. J was trimmed by 8 bases and V by 4 bases; bases with no gene match: 8. Germline CDR1 SGHRS, CDR2 YFSETQ. The CDR3 consists of 15 residues. CDR3 residues: CASSRTSGSQYEQFF. CDR3 nucleotide sequence: TGCGCCAGCAGCAGAACTAGCGGGAGCCAGTATGAGCAGTTCTTC.

The chain combines TRBV19 with TRBJ2-7; 7 bases agree with TRBD2. Trimming removed 4 bases from V and 1 base from J; junction bases left unmatched: 7. The CDR3 totals 15 residues. Germline assignment: CDR1 LNHDA and CDR2 SQIVND (reference sequence). CDR3 in amino acids: CASSSGTIPSYEQYF. Here the CDR3 DNA reads TGTGCCAGTAGTAGTGGGACTATACCTTCCTACGAGCAGTACTTC. The full variable domain, rest sourced from reference TRBV19 and TRBJ2-7, is DGGITQSPKYLFRKEGQNVTLSCEQNLNHDAMYWYRQDPGQGLRLIYYSQIVNDFQKGDIAEGYSVSREKKESFPLTVTSAQKNPTAFYLCASSSGTIPSYEQYFGPGTRLTVT.

The chain employs TRBV6-1 and TRBJ1-5; D not certain. V was cut by 8 bases and J by 7 bases, with 15 bases left in between. The germline V gene encodes CDR1 MNHNS and CDR2 SASEGT. The CDR3 length is 13 residues. The CDR3 DNA sequence: TGTGCCAGCCACCCGGGCCCCGGGCAGCCCCAGCATTTT. Its protein product is CASHPGPGQPQHF.

This clone was recorded many times. The genes are TRBV28 and TRBJ1-1, with D unresolved. V gave up 2 bases and J gave up 1 base, with 8 bases separating them. Per the germline V gene, CDR1 is MDHEN and CDR2 is SYDVKM. The CDR3 is 14 residues long. CDR3 coding DNA: TGTGCCAGCAGTTTAGGAGCGGGGAACACTGAAGCTTTCTTT. Protein: CASSLGAGNTEAFF.

This clone has only a few counts. V gene TRBV5-4 combines with J gene TRBJ2-2; D remains ambiguous. With 3 bases removed from V and 4 bases from J, the gap between germline ends came to 7 bases. The germline V gene encodes CDR1 SGHNT and CDR2 YYREEE (reference sequence). The CDR3 extends over 13 amino acids. For the CDR3, the DNA is TGTGCCAGCAGCTGGGTGAGCACCGGGGAGCTGTTTTTT. Translation: CASSWVSTGELFF.

This chain connects TRBV30 to TRBJ2-3; 11 bases are a match to TRBD2. The CDR3 spans 16 residues. Germline V gene sequence: CDR1 GTSNPN, CDR2 SVGIG (reference sequence). J lost 0 bases, V lost 3 bases, and 5 bases had no gene match. CDR3 nucleotide sequence: TGTGCCTGGAGGGAAAGGACTAGCGGGAGCACAGATACGCAGTATTTT. Encoded protein: CAWRERTSGSTDTQYF.

The chain carries TRBV27 and TRBJ2-3; tentatively, D is TRBD2 (5 bases). Germline V gene data show CDR1 as MNHEY and CDR2 as SMNVEV (reference sequence). Deletions cut 5 bases from V and 4 bases from J, with 13 bases between. The CDR3 is 14 amino acids. CDR3 bases: TGTGCCAGCAGTCGGTTGCGGGCGTCAGATACGCAGTATTTT. This encodes CASSRLRASDTQYF.

The genes are TRBV15 and TRBJ2-7; TRBD1 agrees at 7 bases. The CDR3 length is 15 residues. Trimming at V came to 0 bases and at J to 5 bases, leaving 7 bases not matched to a gene. CDR1 and CDR2 from the germline V gene are LNHNV and YYDKDF (reference sequence). CDR3: CATSRDPGTENEQYF. CDR3 nucleotide sequence: TGTGCCACCAGCAGAGATCCCGGGACAGAAAACGAGCAGTACTTC.

This clone was counted only a few times. Other DNA sequences in this sample translate to the same CDR3. The rearrangement links TRBV28 to TRBJ1-1, with D perhaps matching TRBD1 (6 bases). Germline CDR1 MDHEN, CDR2 SYDVKM. Trimming cost V 5 bases and J 7 bases, with 8 bases left between them. The CDR3 spans 11 residues. The CDR3 nucleotides are TGTGCCAGCAGTCTACAGGGTGAAGCTTTCTTT. Its protein is CASSLQGEAFF. Combining the CDR3 with reference TRBV28 and TRBJ1-1 gives the whole variable domain DVKVTQSSRYLVKRTGEKVFLECVQDMDHENMFWYRQDPGLGLRLIYFSYDVKMKEKGDIPEGYSVSREKKERFSLILESASTNQTSMYLCASSLQGEAFFGQGTRLTVV.

This chain joins TRBV7-3 and TRBJ2-7, with D possibly matching TRBD1 (5 bases). Per germline, CDR1 SGHTA and CDR2 FQGTGA. V was pared by 1 base and J by 1 base, with 8 bases between. The CDR3 runs 14 residues. The CDR3 DNA is TGTGCCAGCAGCTTAAACCCAGGGTCCTACGAGCAGTACTTC. Encoded protein: CASSLNPGSYEQYF.

The chain has TRBV7-2 and TRBJ2-5; D possibly uses TRBD1 or TRBD2 (5 bases each). CDR1 and CDR2 (germline): SGHTA, FQGNSA. The CDR3 has 15 amino acids. V lost 1 base, J lost 0 bases, and 9 bases lay in between. CDR3 coding DNA: TGTGCCAGCAGCTTAGAAGAGGGGTACCAAGAGACCCAGTACTTC. The encoded protein is CASSLEEGYQETQYF.

The J gene is TRBJ2-7, the V gene TRBV28; TRBD1 matches at 7 bases. Germline loops: CDR1 MDHEN, CDR2 SYDVKM. The V segment lost 5 bases and the J segment 6 bases; nucleotides outside the gene matches: 16. The CDR3 sequence is 16 residues long. CDR3 DNA: TGTGCCAGCAGTCCCATATCCGGGACAGCATTTCGCGAGCAGTACTTC. Its translation: CASSPISGTAFREQYF.

This chain connects TRBV7-3 to TRBJ2-2, with 9 bases identical to TRBD1. Per the germline V gene, CDR1 is SGHTA and CDR2 is FQGTGA. Trimming took 5 bases from V and 4 from J; bases not matched to a gene: 5. The CDR3 loop spans 15 amino acids. CDR3 DNA sequence: TGTGCCAGCAGCGCCGACAGGGGGATCACCGGGGAGCTGTTTTTT. Protein sequence: CASSADRGITGELFF. The full variable domain, in which reference TRBV7-3 and TRBJ2-2 provide the parts outside the CDR3, is GAGVSQTPSNKVTEKGKYVELRCDPISGHTALYWYRQSLGQGPEFLIYFQGTGAADDSGLPNDRFFAVRPEGSVSTLKIQRTERGDSAVYLCASSADRGITGELFFGEGSRLTVL.

The chain combines TRBV25-1 with TRBJ1-2, with 8 bases fitting TRBD1. CDR3 length: 14 residues. In germline, CDR1 is MGHDK, CDR2 SYGVNS. Trimming took 0 bases from V and 11 from J; bases not matched to a gene: 8. The CDR3 loop reads CASSEYSPGGPYTF. The CDR3, as DNA: TGTGCCAGCAGTGAATACTCTCCAGGGGGCCCTTACACCTTC.

The V and J genes are TRBV5-1 and TRBJ1-4, with D possibly matching TRBD1 (5 bases). Germline V lookup: CDR1 SGHRS, CDR2 YFSETQ. V dropped 6 bases and J dropped 0 bases, with 9 bases sitting between them. The CDR3 spans 14 residues. CDR3 protein: CASKRGTTNEKLFF. CDR3 nucleotides: TGCGCCAGCAAAAGGGGTACAACTAATGAAAAACTGTTTTTT.

The chain uses TRBV2 and TRBJ2-1, with 11 bases aligning to TRBD2. This CDR3 comprises 16 residues. Germline V gene sequence: CDR1 SNHLY, CDR2 FYNNEI. With V trimmed by 5 bases and J by 6 bases, 9 bases remained unmatched. This CDR3 is CASSRTRTSGLNEQFF. CDR3 sequence (DNA): TGTGCCAGCAGTAGGACACGGACTAGCGGGCTCAATGAGCAGTTCTTC.

The chain recombines TRBV28 with TRBJ1-2; D gene unclear. The CDR3 sequence is 15 residues long. The germline CDR1 and CDR2 sequences are MDHEN and SYDVKM. V was clipped by 3 bases and J by 4 bases, with 15 bases between them. In DNA, the CDR3 is TGTGCCAGCAGTTTGGTGGCTATGGCAGGCTATGGCTACACCTTC. Amino acids: CASSLVAMAGYGYTF.

The chain recombines TRBV5-1 with TRBJ2-1; 8 bases line up with TRBD1. This CDR3 contains 14 residues. Per the germline V gene, CDR1 is SGHRS and CDR2 is YFSETQ. The junction had 3 bases not matched to a gene; V was cut back by 0 bases and J by 7 bases. The CDR3 region has the DNA TGCGCCAGCAGCTTGGGACAGGGGAGGAATGAGCAGTTCTTC. As protein: CASSLGQGRNEQFF.

V is TRBV5-5 and J is TRBJ1-2, with D tentatively TRBD1 (6 bases). Germline V gene sequence: CDR1 SGHKS, CDR2 YYEKEE (reference sequence). V was trimmed by 4 bases and J by 3 bases, leaving 16 bases between them. The CDR3 length is 15 residues. As DNA, the CDR3 is TGTGCCAGCAGCATGGACGGGGGGCGCTACTATGGCTACACCTTC. Protein sequence: CASSMDGGRYYGYTF.

The rearrangement joins TRBV30 to TRBJ1-1; a possible D gene is TRBD1 (5 bases). Trimming pared 2 bases from V and 4 bases from J, leaving 14 bases between. The germline V gene encodes CDR1 GTSNPN and CDR2 SVGIG (reference sequence). This CDR3 has 14 amino acids. CDR3 in amino acids: CAWSSRGSGTEAFF. Written as DNA, the CDR3 is TGTGCCTGGAGTAGTAGGGGCTCGGGCACTGAAGCTTTCTTT.

The chain carries TRBV14 and TRBJ1-1; D possibly corresponds to TRBD1 (6 bases). Per the germline V gene, CDR1 is SGHDN and CDR2 is FVKESK. The CDR3 contains 14 residues. V shed 4 bases and J shed 1 base, with 10 bases lying between them. In DNA, the CDR3 is TGTGCCAGCAGCCCCGGGGGCTGGAACACTGAAGCTTTCTTT. Translating gives CASSPGGWNTEAFF.